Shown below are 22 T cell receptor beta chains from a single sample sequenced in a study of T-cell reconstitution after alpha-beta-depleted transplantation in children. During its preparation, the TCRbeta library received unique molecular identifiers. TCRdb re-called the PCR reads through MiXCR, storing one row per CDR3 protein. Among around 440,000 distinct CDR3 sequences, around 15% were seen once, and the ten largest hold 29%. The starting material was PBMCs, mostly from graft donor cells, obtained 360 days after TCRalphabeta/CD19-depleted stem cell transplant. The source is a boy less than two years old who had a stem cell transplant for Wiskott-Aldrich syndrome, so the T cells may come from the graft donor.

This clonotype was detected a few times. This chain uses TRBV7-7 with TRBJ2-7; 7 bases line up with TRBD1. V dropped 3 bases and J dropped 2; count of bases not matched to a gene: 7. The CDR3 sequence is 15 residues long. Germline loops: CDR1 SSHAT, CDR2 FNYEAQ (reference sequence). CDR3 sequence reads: CASSLRQGSPYEQYF. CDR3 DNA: TGTGCCAGCAGCTTGAGACAGGGTTCACCCTACGAGCAGTACTTC.

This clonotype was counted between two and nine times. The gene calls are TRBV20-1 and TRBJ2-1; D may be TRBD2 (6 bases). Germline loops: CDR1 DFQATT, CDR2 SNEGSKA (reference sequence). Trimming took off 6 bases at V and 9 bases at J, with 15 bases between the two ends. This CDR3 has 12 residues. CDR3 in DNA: TGCAGTGCCGTTGGTAGCGGTGGTGAGCAGTTCTTC. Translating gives CSAVGSGGEQFF.

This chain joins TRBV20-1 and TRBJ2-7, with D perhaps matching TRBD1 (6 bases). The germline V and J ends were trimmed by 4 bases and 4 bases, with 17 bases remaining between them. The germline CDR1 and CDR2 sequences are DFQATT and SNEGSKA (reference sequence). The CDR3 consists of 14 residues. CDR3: CSAMKPQGNYEQYF. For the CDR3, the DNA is TGCAGTGCTATGAAACCACAGGGTAATTACGAGCAGTACTTC.

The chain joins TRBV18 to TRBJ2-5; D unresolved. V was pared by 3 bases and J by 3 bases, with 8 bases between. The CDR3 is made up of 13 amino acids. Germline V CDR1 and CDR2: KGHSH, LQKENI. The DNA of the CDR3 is TGTGCCAGCTCACCGGTGGTGGAAGAGACCCAGTACTTC. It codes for CASSPVVEETQYF.

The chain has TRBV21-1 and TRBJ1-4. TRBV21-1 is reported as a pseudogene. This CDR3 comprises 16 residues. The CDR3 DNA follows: TGTGCCAGCAGCAAAGTTCGGACGGAAGTTAATGAAAAACTGTTTTTT. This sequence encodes CASSKVRTEVNEKLFF.

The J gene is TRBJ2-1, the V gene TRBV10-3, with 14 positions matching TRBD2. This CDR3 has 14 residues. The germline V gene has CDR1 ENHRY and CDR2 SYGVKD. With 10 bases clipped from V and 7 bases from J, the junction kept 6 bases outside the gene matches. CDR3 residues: CATWGLAGENEQFF. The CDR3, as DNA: TGTGCCACCTGGGGACTAGCGGGGGAGAATGAGCAGTTCTTC.

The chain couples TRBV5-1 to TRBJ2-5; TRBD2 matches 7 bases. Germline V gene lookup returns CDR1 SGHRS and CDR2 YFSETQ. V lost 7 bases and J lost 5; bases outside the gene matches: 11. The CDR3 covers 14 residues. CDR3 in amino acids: CASRTSQTWETQYF. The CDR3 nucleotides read TGCGCCAGCCGGACTAGTCAAACCTGGGAGACCCAGTACTTC.

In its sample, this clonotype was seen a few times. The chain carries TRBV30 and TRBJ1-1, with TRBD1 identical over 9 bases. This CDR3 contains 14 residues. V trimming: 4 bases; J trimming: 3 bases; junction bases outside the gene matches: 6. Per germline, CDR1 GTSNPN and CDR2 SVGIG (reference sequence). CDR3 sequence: CAWNFRQGDTEAFF. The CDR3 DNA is TGTGCCTGGAATTTCAGACAGGGGGACACTGAAGCTTTCTTT.

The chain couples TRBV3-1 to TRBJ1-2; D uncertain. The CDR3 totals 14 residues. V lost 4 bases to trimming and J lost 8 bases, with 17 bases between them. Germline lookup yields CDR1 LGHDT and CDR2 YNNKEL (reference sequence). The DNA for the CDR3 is TGTGCCAGCAGCCTCGTAGGAGGATCAGTGGGCTACACCTTC. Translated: CASSLVGGSVGYTF.

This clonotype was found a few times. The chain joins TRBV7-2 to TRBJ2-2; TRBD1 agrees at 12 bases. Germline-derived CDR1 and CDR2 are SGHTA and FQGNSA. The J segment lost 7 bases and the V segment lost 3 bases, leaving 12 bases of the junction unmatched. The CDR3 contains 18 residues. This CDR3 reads CASSFVGAGQGAVGELFF. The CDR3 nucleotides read TGTGCCAGCAGCTTCGTGGGTGCGGGACAGGGGGCCGTCGGGGAGCTGTTTTTT.

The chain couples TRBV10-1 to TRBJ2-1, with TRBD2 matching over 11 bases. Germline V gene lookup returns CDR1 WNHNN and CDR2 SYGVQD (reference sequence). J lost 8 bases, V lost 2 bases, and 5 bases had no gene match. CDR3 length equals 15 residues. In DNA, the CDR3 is TGCGCCAGCAGTGAGCAACTAGCGGGAGCCGATGAGCAGTTCTTC. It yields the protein CASSEQLAGADEQFF.

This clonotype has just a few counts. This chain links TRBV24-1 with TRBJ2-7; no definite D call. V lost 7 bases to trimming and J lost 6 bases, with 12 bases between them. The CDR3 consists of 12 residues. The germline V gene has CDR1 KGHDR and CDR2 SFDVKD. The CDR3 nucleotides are TGTGCCACCAGGGGAAAGCTCGGCGAGCAGTACTTC. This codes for CATRGKLGEQYF.

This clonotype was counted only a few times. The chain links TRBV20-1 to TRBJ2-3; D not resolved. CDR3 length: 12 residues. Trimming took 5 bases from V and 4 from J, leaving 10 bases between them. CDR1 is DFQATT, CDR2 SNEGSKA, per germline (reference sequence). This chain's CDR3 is CSAGLVADTQYF. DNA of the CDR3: TGCAGTGCTGGATTAGTAGCAGATACGCAGTATTTT.

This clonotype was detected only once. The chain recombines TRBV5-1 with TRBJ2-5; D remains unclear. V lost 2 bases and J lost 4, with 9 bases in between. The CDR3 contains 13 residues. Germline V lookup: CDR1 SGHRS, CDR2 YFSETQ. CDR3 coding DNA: TGCGCCAGCAGCTTAGCCCCTTTAGAGACCCAGTACTTC. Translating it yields CASSLAPLETQYF.

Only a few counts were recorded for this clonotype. The CDR3, as DNA: TGTGCCAGCAGCTTGGCGTGGGCTAGCGGGGGCCTGAACTCTGGGGCCAACGTCCTGACTTTC. The encoded protein is CASSLAWASGGLNSGANVLTF. V is TRBV5-6 and J is TRBJ2-6; TRBD2 matches at 10 bases. V was pared by 0 bases and J by 0 bases, with 12 bases of the junction left unmatched. The length of the CDR3 is 21 residues. The germline CDR1 and CDR2 sequences are SGHDT and YYEEEE.

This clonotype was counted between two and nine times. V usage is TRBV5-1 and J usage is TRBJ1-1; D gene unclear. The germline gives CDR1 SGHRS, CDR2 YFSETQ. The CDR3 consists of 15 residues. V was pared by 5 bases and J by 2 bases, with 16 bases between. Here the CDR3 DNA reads TGCGCCAGCAGAAGAGACGGAGTCGCTAACACTGAAGCTTTCTTT. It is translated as CASRRDGVANTEAFF.

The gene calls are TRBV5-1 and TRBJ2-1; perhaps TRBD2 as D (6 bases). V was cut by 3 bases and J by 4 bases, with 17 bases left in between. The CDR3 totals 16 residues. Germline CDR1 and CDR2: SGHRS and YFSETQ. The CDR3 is CASSYTPGLRYNEQFF. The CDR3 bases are TGCGCCAGCAGCTACACGCCGGGACTCAGGTACAATGAGCAGTTCTTC.

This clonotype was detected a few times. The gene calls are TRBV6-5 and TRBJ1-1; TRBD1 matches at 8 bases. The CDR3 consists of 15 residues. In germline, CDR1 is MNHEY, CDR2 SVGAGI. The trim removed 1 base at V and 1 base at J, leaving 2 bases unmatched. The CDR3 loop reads CASSYFQGANTEAFF. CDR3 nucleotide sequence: TGTGCCAGCAGTTACTTTCAGGGGGCGAACACTGAAGCTTTCTTT.

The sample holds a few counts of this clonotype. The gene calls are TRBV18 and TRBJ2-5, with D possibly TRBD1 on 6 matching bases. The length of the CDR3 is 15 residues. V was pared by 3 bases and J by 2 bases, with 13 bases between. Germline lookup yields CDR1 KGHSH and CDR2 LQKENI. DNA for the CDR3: TGTGCCAGCTCACCTCAATGGGACAAGCAAGAGACCCAGTACTTC. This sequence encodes CASSPQWDKQETQYF.

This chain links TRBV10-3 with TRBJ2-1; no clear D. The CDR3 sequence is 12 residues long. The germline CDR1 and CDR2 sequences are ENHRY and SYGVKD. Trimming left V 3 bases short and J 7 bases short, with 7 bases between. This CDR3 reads CAISDWGNEQFF. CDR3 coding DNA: TGTGCCATCAGTGATTGGGGAAATGAGCAGTTCTTC.

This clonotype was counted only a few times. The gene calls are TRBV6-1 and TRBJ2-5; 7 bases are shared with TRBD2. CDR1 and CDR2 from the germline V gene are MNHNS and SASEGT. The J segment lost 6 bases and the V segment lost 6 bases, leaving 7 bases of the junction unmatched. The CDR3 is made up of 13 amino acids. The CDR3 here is CASRWGGEKTQYF. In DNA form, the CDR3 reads TGTGCCAGCAGATGGGGGGGAGAAAAGACCCAGTACTTC.

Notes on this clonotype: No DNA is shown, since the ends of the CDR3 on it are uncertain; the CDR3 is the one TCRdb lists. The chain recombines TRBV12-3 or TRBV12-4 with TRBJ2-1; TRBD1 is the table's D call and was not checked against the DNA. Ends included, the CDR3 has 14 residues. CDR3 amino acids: CASSSSDRANEQFF.